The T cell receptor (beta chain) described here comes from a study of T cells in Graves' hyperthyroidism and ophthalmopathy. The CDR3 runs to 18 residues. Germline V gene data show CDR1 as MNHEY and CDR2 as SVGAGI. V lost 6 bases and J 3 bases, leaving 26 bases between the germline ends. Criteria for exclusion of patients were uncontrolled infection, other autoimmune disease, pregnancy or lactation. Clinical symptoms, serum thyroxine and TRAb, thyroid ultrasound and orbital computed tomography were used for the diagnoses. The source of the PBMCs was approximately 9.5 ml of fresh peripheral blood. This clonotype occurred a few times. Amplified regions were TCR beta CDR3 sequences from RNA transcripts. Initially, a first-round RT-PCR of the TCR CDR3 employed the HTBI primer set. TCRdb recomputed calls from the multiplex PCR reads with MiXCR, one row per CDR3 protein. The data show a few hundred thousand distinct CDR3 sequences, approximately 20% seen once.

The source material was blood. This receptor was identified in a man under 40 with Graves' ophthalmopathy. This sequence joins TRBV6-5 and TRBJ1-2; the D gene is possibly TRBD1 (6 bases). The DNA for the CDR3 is TGTGCCAGCAGATTGACTGACGGGGGCATGACGAGCTACTATGGCTACACCTTC. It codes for CASRLTDGGMTSYYGYTF.